This T cell receptor beta chain is drawn from a study of T cell responses to AZD1222 COVID-19 vaccine. Study-level findings and limits: Clonal diversity was possibly underestimated; the donors were predominantly white British and more often female.

The CDR3 has 11 amino acids. The V gene's germline CDR1 is LGHDT and CDR2 YNNKEL (reference sequence). V was pared by 4 bases and J by 7 bases, with 8 bases between. Sequenced by immunoSEQ multiplex PCR; TCRdb stores in-frame clones only, minus some. The data hold some 140,000 clones, with approximately 89% observed a single time. Remarks on this clone: Antigen unknown.

The sample consisted of peripheral blood, taken on day 0 of AZD1222 vaccination. This TCR derives from an adult in good health. The chain joins TRBV3-1 (or the pseudogene TRBV3-2) to TRBJ2-7; no reliable D call. The CDR3 nucleotides read TGTGCCAGCAGCCGATCCGGGGAGCAGTACTTC. Translation gives CASSRSGEQYF.